A single sample gave rise to the 29 T cell receptor beta chains below, sequenced in a study of neurological immune-mediated disorders (dated by TCRdb to the late 2010s). The library was made by 5' RACE. The sequencer was an Illumina HiSeq 2500. The public reads were reprocessed in TCRdb via fastp at Q25 and MiXCR, keeping in-frame beta chains. Rows with a matching CDR3 protein are joined into one entry that keeps the most common DNA and genes. This sample holds 50,000 to 70,000 distinct CDR3 sequences; 3% to 4% were observed only once. Around 3.6% of the sample lies in the top ten. Sequencing was carried out using PBMCs. The receptors come from a man aged 40-55 years with multiple sclerosis.

This clonotype was observed at least ten times. V and J are TRBV27 and TRBJ2-2, with D perhaps being TRBD1 or TRBD2 (5 bases each). V lost 4 bases and J 1 base, leaving 13 bases between the germline ends. The CDR3 has 16 residues. In germline, CDR1 is MNHEY, CDR2 SMNVEV (reference sequence). The CDR3 region is CASSSSGTVNTGELFF. The DNA of the CDR3 is TGTGCCAGCAGTTCGTCCGGGACGGTGAACACCGGGGAGCTGTTTTTT.

This clonotype occurred many times. The chain uses TRBV15 and TRBJ1-4; D unclear. The germline V gene has CDR1 LNHNV and CDR2 YYDKDF (reference sequence). V gave up 1 base and J gave up 7 bases, with 10 bases separating them. This CDR3 spans 14 amino acids. CDR3 DNA: TGTGCCACCAGCAGAGCTTCCCGGGGTGAAAAACTGTTTTTT. It translates to CATSRASRGEKLFF. The variable domain in full, with the rest retrieved from reference TRBV15 and TRBJ1-4, is DAMVIQNPRYQVTQFGKPVTLSCSQTLNHNVMYWYQQKSSQAPKLLFHYYDKDFNNEADTPDNFQSRRPNTSFCFLDIRSPGLGDTAMYLCATSRASRGEKLFFGSGTQLSVL.

This clonotype was seen ten or more times. The chain joins TRBV20-1 to TRBJ1-1; D unresolved. The V end was cut by 2 bases, the J end by 1 base, with 11 bases between. The CDR3 has 14 residues. CDR1 is DFQATT and CDR2 is SNEGSKA in the germline V gene (reference sequence). The CDR3 protein is CSARKPDGNTEAFF. The CDR3, as DNA: TGCAGTGCTAGAAAGCCGGACGGGAACACTGAAGCTTTCTTT.

Ten or more counts support this clonotype. The rearrangement uses TRBV5-6 and TRBJ2-7, with D perhaps TRBD1 (6 bases). The V end lost 4 bases, the J end lost 3 bases, and 14 bases lay between the germline ends. Germline V gene sequence: CDR1 SGHDT, CDR2 YYEEEE. The CDR3 has 14 amino acids. The CDR3 sequence: CASSHGGVLYEQYF. CDR3 DNA: TGTGCCAGCAGCCATGGGGGCGTTCTCTACGAGCAGTACTTC.

There are many counts of this clonotype. This sequence joins TRBV5-1 and TRBJ2-7, with a weak D call TRBD2 (5 bases). The CDR3 runs 13 residues. Trimming stripped 6 bases from V and 2 bases from J, with 12 bases between. CDR1 is SGHRS, CDR2 YFSETQ, per germline. The CDR3 DNA reads as TGCGCCAGCAAGCCTGGAGGTCCCTACGAGCAGTACTTC. Protein: CASKPGGPYEQYF.

This clonotype was counted at least ten times. At one end, the junction sequence differs from germline, possibly due to a read error. This chain connects TRBV28 to TRBJ1-2; 11 bases map to TRBD1. Germline values: CDR1 MDHEN, CDR2 SYDVKM. The CDR3 contains 16 residues. CDR3 nucleotides: TGTGCCAGCAGTTTACCCCGGGACAGGGGGAACTCTGGCTACACCTTC. This encodes CASSLPRDRGNSGYTF.

This clonotype was detected many times. This rearrangement joins TRBV29-1 to TRBJ1-1; D not certain. The CDR3 has 14 amino acids. Trimming stripped 3 bases from V and 4 bases from J, with 15 bases between. Germline V gene sequence: CDR1 SQVTM, CDR2 ANQGSEA. This CDR3 reads CSVDLGASATEAFF. CDR3 DNA sequence: TGCAGCGTTGACCTTGGTGCGTCAGCCACTGAAGCTTTCTTT.

This clonotype was counted at least ten times. The genes are TRBV5-1 and TRBJ2-3; D uncertain. The CDR3 covers 14 residues. The ends were cut back, 4 bases at V and 6 bases at J, with 15 bases in the middle. Germline values: CDR1 SGHRS, CDR2 YFSETQ. The CDR3 nucleotides read TGCGCCAGCAGCCGGAAACCATCCGGGGATACGCAGTATTTT. This translates into CASSRKPSGDTQYF.

This clonotype was seen at least ten times. The chain employs TRBV7-9 and TRBJ1-4; D might be TRBD1 (5 bases). This CDR3 contains 14 residues. Germline-derived CDR1 and CDR2 are SEHNR and FQNEAQ (reference sequence). The germline V and J ends were trimmed by 2 bases and 4 bases, with 8 bases remaining between them. The CDR3 loop reads CASSLQGDNEKLFF. CDR3 in DNA: TGTGCCAGCAGCTTACAGGGAGATAATGAAAAACTGTTTTTT.

This clonotype has ten or more counts. The chain recombines TRBV6-6 with TRBJ1-1; TRBD1 agrees at 11 bases. CDR3 length equals 15 residues. Germline V CDR1 and CDR2: MNHNY, SVGAGI (reference sequence). Unmatched junction bases numbered 7, after V lost 4 bases and J lost 6 bases. CDR3 protein: CASSSPGQGVAEAFF. As DNA, the CDR3 is TGTGCCAGCAGTTCACCGGGACAGGGGGTTGCTGAAGCTTTCTTT.

This clonotype was recorded at least ten times. One end of the junction varies from germline; a read error may be responsible. V is TRBV12-3 or TRBV12-4 and J is TRBJ2-5; 7 bases are shared with TRBD2. The CDR3 length is 13 residues. CDR3 nucleotides: TGTGCCAGCAGTTGGAGCGGGGACGAGACACAGTACTTC. This translates into CASSWSGDETQYF.

This clonotype was counted ten times or more. The chain recombines TRBV5-1 with TRBJ2-1, with D perhaps given as TRBD1 or TRBD2 (6 bases each). Germline CDR1 reads SGHRS; CDR2 reads YFSETQ. The V and J ends lost 1 base and 1 base respectively, with 12 bases between them. The CDR3 is 16 residues long. For the CDR3, the DNA is TGCGCCAGCAGCTTGAGGGGGGCCCCTTCCTACAATGAGCAGTTCTTC. It is translated as CASSLRGAPSYNEQFF. The whole variable domain, filled in from reference TRBV5-1 and TRBJ2-1, reads KAGVTQTPRYLIKTRGQQVTLSCSPISGHRSVSWYQQTPGQGLQFLFEYFSETQRNKGNFPGRFSGRQFSNSRSEMNVSTLELGDSALYLCASSLRGAPSYNEQFFGPGTRLTVL.

As regards this clonotype: An end of the junction differs from the germline gene, which may be a read error. The gene calls are TRBV20-1 and TRBJ1-6, with D maybe TRBD1 (6 bases). The germline gives CDR1 DFQATT, CDR2 SNEGSKA (reference sequence). The CDR3 is made up of 12 amino acids. CDR3 DNA sequence: TGCAGTGCTAGCCGCCCGGGGGCAACCCTCAACTTT. Translation: CSASRPGATLNF.

This clonotype was recorded many times. The V gene is TRBV5-1, the J gene TRBJ1-2, with 8 bases identical to TRBD1. Germline assignment: CDR1 SGHRS and CDR2 YFSETQ. V shed 2 bases and J 8 bases; nucleotides not matched to a gene: 5. This CDR3 has 13 residues. The CDR3 DNA reads TGCGCCAGCAGCTTAGGGACAGGCCGCGGCTACACCTTC. Translated: CASSLGTGRGYTF.

This clonotype was counted ten times or more. Here the CDR3 reads CASSGQSGGGGYTF. The CDR3 bases are TGCGCCAGCAGCGGGCAGTCGGGCGGAGGGGGCTACACCTTC. The gene calls are TRBV5-1 and TRBJ1-2; D is ambiguous. The CDR3 consists of 14 residues. The V end lost 4 bases, the J end lost 8 bases, and 18 bases lay between the germline ends. Germline CDR1 reads SGHRS; CDR2 reads YFSETQ. The full variable domain, rest sourced from reference TRBV5-1 and TRBJ1-2, is KAGVTQTPRYLIKTRGQQVTLSCSPISGHRSVSWYQQTPGQGLQFLFEYFSETQRNKGNFPGRFSGRQFSNSRSEMNVSTLELGDSALYLCASSGQSGGGGYTFGSGTRLTVV.

V and J are TRBV5-5 and TRBJ2-5; no clear D. V was clipped by 2 bases and J by 0 bases, with 11 bases between them. The germline gives CDR1 SGHKS, CDR2 YYEKEE (reference sequence). There are 15 residues in the CDR3. The CDR3 region is CASSFREPYQETQYF. CDR3 bases: TGTGCCAGCAGCTTCAGAGAGCCATACCAAGAGACCCAGTACTTC.

This chain links TRBV12-3 or TRBV12-4 with TRBJ2-5; tentatively, D is TRBD2 (5 bases). V lost 5 bases and J 3 bases, leaving 13 bases between the germline ends. This CDR3 comprises 14 residues. The CDR3 coding sequence is TGTGCCAGCAGTCTTAGCGTTATAAAAGAGACCCAGTACTTC. This translates into CASSLSVIKETQYF.

This clonotype was detected ten times or more. V gene TRBV20-1 combines with J gene TRBJ2-2; D is tentatively TRBD1 or TRBD2 (5 bases each). Trimming removed 0 bases from V and 4 bases from J, with 9 bases in between. The CDR3 spans 14 residues. CDR1 DFQATT and CDR2 SNEGSKA come from the germline V gene (reference sequence). CDR3 coding DNA: TGCAGTGCTAGAGATCGGGGCGGCACCGGGGAGCTGTTTTTT. The encoded protein is CSARDRGGTGELFF.

The chain has TRBV28 and TRBJ2-4; D gene ambiguous. The V gene's germline CDR1 is MDHEN and CDR2 SYDVKM. Trimming took 6 bases from V and 9 from J, leaving 15 bases between them. The CDR3 runs to 13 residues. This CDR3 is CASSRPPEGIQYF. DNA of the CDR3: TGTGCCAGCAGCCGGCCGCCGGAAGGCATTCAGTACTTC.

About this clonotype itself: A read error may be the cause here, since a much bigger clone is one base away. V usage is TRBV4-1 and J usage is TRBJ2-1; 9 bases line up with TRBD1. The germline V gene encodes CDR1 MGHRA and CDR2 YSYEKL. The CDR3 consists of 16 residues. Trimming took 3 bases from V and 0 from J; bases not matched to a gene: 3. CDR3 residues: CASSHGTGNSYNEQFF. The CDR3 DNA reads TGCGCCAGCAGCCACGGGACAGGGAACTCCTACAATGAGCAGTTCTTC.

This clonotype was seen many times. This chain links TRBV5-1 with TRBJ2-7; 7 nucleotides line up with TRBD2. The trim removed 6 bases at V and 6 bases at J, leaving 9 bases unmatched. The CDR3 is 13 amino acids. CDR1 is SGHRS and CDR2 is YFSETQ in the germline V gene. CDR3 sequence reads: CASKMDGRSEQYF. The CDR3 DNA follows: TGCGCCAGCAAAATGGACGGGAGGAGCGAGCAGTACTTC.

Ten or more counts support this clonotype. The rearrangement joins TRBV5-5 to TRBJ1-3, with D uncertain. Germline CDR1 SGHKS, CDR2 YYEKEE (reference sequence). The CDR3 contains 15 residues. With 1 base removed from V and 0 bases from J, the gap between germline ends came to 8 bases. The CDR3 sequence: CASSLILGSGNTIYF. CDR3 DNA sequence: TGTGCCAGCAGCTTGATCCTCGGCTCTGGAAACACCATATATTTT.

This clonotype was observed at least ten times. The rearrangement joins TRBV7-9 to TRBJ1-1; D ambiguous. Trimming pared 1 base from V and 1 base from J, leaving 4 bases between. The germline V gene has CDR1 SEHNR and CDR2 FQNEAQ (reference sequence). The CDR3 is made up of 13 amino acids. For the CDR3, the DNA is TGTGCCAGCAGCTTAGATGCGAACACTGAAGCTTTCTTT. This gives the protein CASSLDANTEAFF.

This clonotype was counted many times. This sequence joins TRBV20-1 and TRBJ1-1; no firm D call. Germline CDR1 reads DFQATT; CDR2 reads SNEGSKA (reference sequence). The CDR3 is 13 residues long. V lost 4 bases and J lost 1, with 10 bases in between. CDR3 in DNA: TGCAGTGCTACCGATCCCGGGAACACTGAAGCTTTCTTT. This translates into CSATDPGNTEAFF.

This clonotype appeared many times. This chain joins TRBV7-8 and TRBJ1-2; 9 positions match TRBD1. CDR3 length equals 13 residues. V was pared by 6 bases and J by 8 bases, with 7 bases of the junction left unmatched. Per germline, CDR1 SGHVS and CDR2 FQNEAQ. This chain's CDR3 is CASRTGTGNGYTF. CDR3 coding DNA: TGTGCCAGCAGAACCGGGACAGGGAACGGCTACACCTTC.

The sample holds many counts of this clonotype. V and J are TRBV20-1 and TRBJ1-2, with a tentative D call TRBD1 (6 bases). V was clipped by 5 bases and J by 5 bases, with 9 bases between them. Germline V gene sequence: CDR1 DFQATT, CDR2 SNEGSKA (reference sequence). This CDR3 is built from 11 residues. The CDR3, as DNA: TGCAGTGCTGAACAGGGTTATGGCTACACCTTC. Residues: CSAEQGYGYTF.

This clonotype has ten or more counts. The chain carries TRBV12-3 or TRBV12-4 and TRBJ1-1; D gene unclear. The CDR3 runs to 13 residues. Deletions cut 6 bases from V and 1 base from J, with 9 bases between. The CDR3 is CASSTLQNTEAFF. Written as DNA, the CDR3 is TGTGCCAGCAGCACCCTACAGAACACTGAAGCTTTCTTT.

This clonotype was found a few times. V and J are TRBV10-3 and TRBJ1-1, with 12 bases that match TRBD1. In germline, CDR1 is ENHRY, CDR2 SYGVKD. This CDR3 region has 15 residues. V lost 2 bases and J lost 6; bases outside the gene matches: 4. CDR3: CAISEVGTGGPEAFF. The CDR3 bases are TGTGCCATCAGTGAGGTAGGGACAGGGGGCCCTGAAGCTTTCTTT.

The sample holds many counts of this clonotype. V gene TRBV7-9 combines with J gene TRBJ1-2; no clear D. Germline lookup yields CDR1 SEHNR and CDR2 FQNEAQ (reference sequence). The CDR3 is 12 amino acids. Trimming pared 1 base from V and 8 bases from J, leaving 8 bases between. CDR3 sequence (DNA): TGTGCCAGCAGCTTAGATGGGCCCGGCTACACCTTC. It translates to CASSLDGPGYTF.